These 8 T cell receptor beta chains share one sample of origin, sequenced in a study of cytomegalovirus exposure and HLA in healthy donors. Sequenced by immunoSEQ multiplex PCR; TCRdb stores in-frame clones only, minus some. The top ten clones hold roughly 1% of a sample with under 250,000 clones, around nine tenths of them seen once. Input material: PBMCs. The receptors originated from a woman between 18 and 29 years old in good health and CMV-seronegative.

About this clone: In the same sample, other DNA sequences code for this CDR3. V usage is TRBV9 and J usage is TRBJ1-1, with a weak D call TRBD1 (5 bases). The CDR3 is 14 residues long. Germline CDR1 reads SGDLS; CDR2 reads YYNGEE. V lost 4 bases and J 1 base, leaving 11 bases between the germline ends. The CDR3 DNA follows: TGTGCCAGCAGCAAAACCGGACAGAACACTGAAGCTTTCTTT. Its protein product is CASSKTGQNTEAFF. Complete variable domain (other parts from reference TRBV9 and TRBJ1-1): DSGVTQTPKHLITATGQRVTLRCSPRSGDLSVYWYQQSLDQGLQFLIQYYNGEERAKGNILERFSAQQFPDLHSELNLSSLELGDSALYFCASSKTGQNTEAFFGQGTRLTVV.

The gene calls are TRBV2 and TRBJ2-7; tentatively, D is TRBD2 (5 bases). This CDR3 spans 14 amino acids. CDR1 SNHLY and CDR2 FYNNEI come from the germline V gene. Trimming took 4 bases from V and 4 from J, leaving 14 bases between them. The CDR3: CASSVEAAMYEQYF. The CDR3 nucleotides read TGTGCCAGCAGTGTAGAAGCGGCCATGTACGAGCAGTACTTC.

The V gene is TRBV28, the J gene TRBJ1-3; D is perhaps TRBD1 (6 bases). The CDR3 sequence is 17 residues long. Per the germline V gene, CDR1 is MDHEN and CDR2 is SYDVKM. Trimming took 10 bases from V and 3 from J, leaving 25 bases between them. This CDR3 reads CATESTGSGGLGNTIYF. DNA for the CDR3: TGTGCCACCGAAAGTACTGGCTCGGGGGGCCTTGGAAACACCATATATTTT.

DNA for the CDR3: TGTGCCAGCTCACAACAGAGAACAGGGGCGAACACTGAAGCTTTCTTT. Translated: CASSQQRTGANTEAFF. The rearrangement joins TRBV18 to TRBJ1-1; TRBD1 matches 7 bases. The germline CDR1 and CDR2 sequences are KGHSH and LQKENI. The J segment lost 1 base and the V segment lost 4 bases, leaving 9 bases of the junction unmatched. The CDR3 length is 16 residues.

The V call is TRBV2, the J call TRBJ1-1, with unresolved D. V was cut by 4 bases and J by 4 bases, with 10 bases left in between. The germline V gene has CDR1 SNHLY and CDR2 FYNNEI. This CDR3 has 13 residues. CDR3 residues: CASSGAGSTEAFF. In nucleotides, the CDR3 is TGTGCCAGCAGTGGGGCGGGTTCCACTGAAGCTTTCTTT. The full variable domain, its missing parts supplied by reference TRBV2 and TRBJ1-1, is EPEVTQTPSHQVTQMGQEVILRCVPISNHLYFYWYRQILGQKVEFLVSFYNNEISEKSEIFDDQFSVERPDGSNFTLKIRSTKLEDSAMYFCASSGAGSTEAFFGQGTRLTVV.

The genes are TRBV18 and TRBJ1-1; 7 bases are shared with TRBD1. CDR3 length: 15 residues. The V gene end was trimmed by 2 bases and the J gene end by 1 base; junction bases not matched to a gene: 4. Germline CDR1 and CDR2: KGHSH and LQKENI. The CDR3 protein is CASSPRTGENTEAFF. DNA of the CDR3: TGTGCCAGCTCACCAAGGACAGGAGAGAACACTGAAGCTTTCTTT.

The chain is built from TRBV15 and TRBJ2-2; 14 bases agree with TRBD2. The CDR3 is made up of 20 amino acids. The V segment lost 1 base and the J segment 5 bases; nucleotides outside the gene matches: 12. In germline, CDR1 is LNHNV, CDR2 YYDKDF (reference sequence). CDR3 sequence (DNA): TGTGCCACCAGCAGAGCGGGCGGGACTAGCGGGAGTGTAGGGACCGGGGAGCTGTTTTTT. This codes for CATSRAGGTSGSVGTGELFF.

The chain couples TRBV30 to TRBJ1-1; D gene ambiguous. This CDR3 is 16 amino acids long. The V end was cut by 0 bases, the J end by 4 bases, with 18 bases between. The germline gives CDR1 GTSNPN, CDR2 SVGIG (reference sequence). CDR3 bases: TGTGCCTGGAGTGTGGTAAGCGGCCGATCGGGCACTGAAGCTTTCTTT. This encodes CAWSVVSGRSGTEAFF.